The rows below give T cell receptor beta chains drawn from one sample of a study of blood T cell repertoires in COVID-19. Clones were sequenced by immunoSEQ multiplex PCR, and TCRdb holds only the in-frame ones, with some missing. The top ten clones hold roughly 7% of a sample with 200,000 to 250,000 clones, roughly four fifths of them seen once. Sequenced material: peripheral blood. These receptor sequences come from a woman over 75 with COVID-19, enrolled during active disease. CDR3s include the opening cysteine and the closing phenylalanine or tryptophan. D genes are given only for firm matches. Size is stated for part of the rows, as once, few or many counts, or as a class when the clone is expanded.

J gene: TRBJ2-7
D gene: TRBD1
clone size: once
V gene: TRBV11-2
CDR3 protein: CASSLEGTGQGEQYF
CDR3 DNA: TGTGCCAGCAGCTTAGAGGGGACAGGGCAAGGTGAGCAGTACTTC

J gene: TRBJ1-4
D gene: TRBD1
clone size: once
V gene: TRBV6-6
CDR3 protein: CASSYSNRGGEKLFF
CDR3 DNA: TGTGCCAGCAGTTACTCCAACAGGGGGGGCGAAAAACTGTTTTTT

J gene: TRBJ2-2
D gene: .
clone size: few
V gene: TRBV7-2
CDR3 protein: CASSLGLTGFGGELFF
CDR3 DNA: TGTGCCAGCAGCTTAGGGCTTACAGGGTTCGGGGGGGAGCTGTTTTTT

J gene: TRBJ1-4
D gene: TRBD1
clone size: .
V gene: TRBV6-6
CDR3 protein: CASSGQDAGGEKLFF
CDR3 DNA: TGTGCCAGCAGTGGACAGGACGCAGGGGGAGAAAAACTGTTTTTT

J gene: TRBJ1-2
D gene: .
clone size: .
V gene: TRBV20-1
CDR3 protein: CSAGGEVGYTF
CDR3 DNA: TGCAGTGCTGGGGGGGAGGTTGGCTACACCTTC

J gene: TRBJ2-7
D gene: TRBD1
clone size: once
V gene: TRBV14
CDR3 protein: CASSAQTGGMAYEQYF
CDR3 DNA: TGTGCCAGCAGCGCCCAGACAGGGGGAATGGCCTACGAGCAGTACTTC

J gene: TRBJ2-7
D gene: TRBD1
clone size: once
V gene: TRBV9
CDR3 protein: CASSPGVGQGVGYEQYF
CDR3 DNA: TGTGCCAGCAGCCCAGGGGTTGGACAGGGAGTTGGATACGAGCAGTACTTC

J gene: TRBJ2-7
D gene: TRBD1
clone size: .
V gene: TRBV7-3
CDR3 protein: CASSPGTGGEQYF
CDR3 DNA: TGTGCCAGCAGCCCCGGGACAGGGGGGGAGCAGTACTTC

J gene: TRBJ1-1
D gene: TRBD1
clone size: .
V gene: TRBV9
CDR3 protein: CASSNGTGIEAFF
CDR3 DNA: TGTGCCAGCAGCAATGGGACAGGGATTGAAGCTTTCTTT

J gene: TRBJ2-3
D gene: TRBD2
clone size: .
V gene: TRBV10-3
CDR3 protein: CASSRGSGDIDTQYF
CDR3 DNA: TGTGCCAGCTCACGGGGTAGCGGGGATATAGATACGCAGTATTTT

J gene: TRBJ1-4
D gene: .
clone size: .
V gene: TRBV19
CDR3 protein: CASIPSGQVEKLFF
CDR3 DNA: TGTGCCAGCATACCCTCGGGACAAGTTGAAAAACTGTTTTTT

J gene: TRBJ1-3
D gene: .
clone size: .
V gene: TRBV28
CDR3 protein: CASISPAGVGAGNTIYF
CDR3 DNA: TGTGCCAGCATCTCTCCGGCGGGGGTGGGTGCTGGAAACACCATATATTTT

J gene: TRBJ2-5
D gene: TRBD2
clone size: .
V gene: TRBV15
CDR3 protein: CATSRYMREGRLRETQYF
CDR3 DNA: TGTGCCACCAGCAGATATATGAGGGAGGGCCGATTGCGGGAGACCCAGTACTTC

J gene: TRBJ1-1
D gene: TRBD1
clone size: .
V gene: TRBV5-4
CDR3 protein: CASSSSGGTTEAFF
CDR3 DNA: TGTGCCAGCAGCTCCTCAGGGGGAACTACTGAAGCTTTCTTT

J gene: TRBJ1-5
D gene: .
clone size: .
V gene: TRBV19
CDR3 protein: CASSPRRDQPQHF
CDR3 DNA: TGTGCCAGTAGTCCCAGGAGGGATCAGCCCCAGCATTTT

J gene: TRBJ2-5
D gene: TRBD2
clone size: .
V gene: TRBV18
CDR3 protein: CASSSLAGGQETQYF
CDR3 DNA: TGTGCCAGCTCATCCCTAGCGGGGGGACAAGAGACCCAGTACTTC

J gene: TRBJ1-1
D gene: TRBD1
clone size: few
V gene: TRBV5-5
CDR3 protein: CASSLTGGKGTEAFF
CDR3 DNA: TGTGCCAGCAGCTTGACAGGGGGGAAAGGCACTGAAGCTTTCTTT

J gene: TRBJ2-6
D gene: .
clone size: .
V gene: TRBV7-3
CDR3 protein: CASSLSLSGANVLTF
CDR3 DNA: TGTGCCAGCAGCTTAAGTCTCTCTGGGGCCAACGTCCTGACTTTC